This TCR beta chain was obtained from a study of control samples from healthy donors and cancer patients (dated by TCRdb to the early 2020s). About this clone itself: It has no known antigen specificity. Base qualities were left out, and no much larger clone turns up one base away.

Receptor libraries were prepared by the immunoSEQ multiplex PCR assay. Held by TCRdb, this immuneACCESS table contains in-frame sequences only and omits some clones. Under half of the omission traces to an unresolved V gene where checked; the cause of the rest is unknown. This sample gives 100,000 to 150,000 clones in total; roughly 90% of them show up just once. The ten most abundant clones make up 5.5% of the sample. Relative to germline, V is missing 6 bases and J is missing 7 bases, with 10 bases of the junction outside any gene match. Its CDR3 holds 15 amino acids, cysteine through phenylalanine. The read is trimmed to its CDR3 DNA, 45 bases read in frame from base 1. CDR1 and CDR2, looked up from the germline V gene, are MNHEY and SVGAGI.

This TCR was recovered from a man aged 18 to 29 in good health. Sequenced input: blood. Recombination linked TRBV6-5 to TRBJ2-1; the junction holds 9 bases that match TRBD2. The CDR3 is CASRMTSGGLNEQFF. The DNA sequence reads TGTGCCAGCAGGATGACTAGCGGCGGTTTGAATGAGCAGTTCTTC.